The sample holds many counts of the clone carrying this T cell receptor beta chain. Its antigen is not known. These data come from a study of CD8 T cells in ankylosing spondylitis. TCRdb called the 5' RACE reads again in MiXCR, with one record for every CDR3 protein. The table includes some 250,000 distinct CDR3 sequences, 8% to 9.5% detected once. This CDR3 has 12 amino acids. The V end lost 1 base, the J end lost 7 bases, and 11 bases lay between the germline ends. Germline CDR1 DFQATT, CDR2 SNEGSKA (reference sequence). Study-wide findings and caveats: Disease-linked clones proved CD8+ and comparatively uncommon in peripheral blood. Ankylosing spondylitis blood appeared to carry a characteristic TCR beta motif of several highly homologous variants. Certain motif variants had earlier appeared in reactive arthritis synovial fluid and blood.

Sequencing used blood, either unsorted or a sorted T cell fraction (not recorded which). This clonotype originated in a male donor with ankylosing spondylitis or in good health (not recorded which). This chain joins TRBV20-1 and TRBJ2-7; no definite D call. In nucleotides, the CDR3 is TGCAGTGCTAGAGCCCAAACCTTGGAGCAGTACTTC. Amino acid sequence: CSARAQTLEQYF.